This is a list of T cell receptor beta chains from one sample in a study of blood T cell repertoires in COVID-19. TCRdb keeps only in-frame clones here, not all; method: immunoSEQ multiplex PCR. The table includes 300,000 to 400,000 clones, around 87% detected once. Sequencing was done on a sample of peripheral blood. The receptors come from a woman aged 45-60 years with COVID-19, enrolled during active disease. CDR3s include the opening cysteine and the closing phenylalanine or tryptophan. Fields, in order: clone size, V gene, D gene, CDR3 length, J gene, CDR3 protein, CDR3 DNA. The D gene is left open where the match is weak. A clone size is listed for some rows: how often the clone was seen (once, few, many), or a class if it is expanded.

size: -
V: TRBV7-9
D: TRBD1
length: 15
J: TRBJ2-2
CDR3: CASPTGTANTGELFF
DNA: TGTGCCAGCCCAACCGGGACAGCGAACACCGGGGAGCTGTTTTTT

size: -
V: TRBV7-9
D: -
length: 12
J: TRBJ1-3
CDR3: CASRSAGNTIYF
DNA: TGTGCCAGCAGGTCGGCTGGAAACACCATATATTTT

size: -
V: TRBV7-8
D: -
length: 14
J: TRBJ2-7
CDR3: CASSLVTGRIEQYF
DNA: TGTGCCAGCAGCTTAGTCACAGGGCGGATTGAGCAGTACTTC

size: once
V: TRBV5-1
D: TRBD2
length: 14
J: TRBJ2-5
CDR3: CASSRDTSEETQYF
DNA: TGCGCCAGCAGCCGCGACACTAGCGAAGAGACCCAGTACTTC

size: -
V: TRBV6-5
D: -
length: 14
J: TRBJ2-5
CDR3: CASTLSRAQETQYF
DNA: TGTGCCAGCACCCTATCACGCGCGCAAGAGACCCAGTACTTC

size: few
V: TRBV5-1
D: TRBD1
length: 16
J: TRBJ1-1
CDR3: CASSLGQGSMNTEAFF
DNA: TGCGCCAGCAGCTTGGGACAGGGGAGCATGAACACTGAAGCTTTCTTT

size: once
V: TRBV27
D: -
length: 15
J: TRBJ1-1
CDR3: CASSPRGGKNTEAFF
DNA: TGTGCCAGCAGCCCCCGTGGAGGGAAGAACACTGAAGCTTTCTTT

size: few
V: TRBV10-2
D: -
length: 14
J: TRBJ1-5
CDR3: CASRGGSGNQPQHF
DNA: TGCGCCAGCAGGGGGGGAAGCGGCAATCAGCCCCAGCATTTT

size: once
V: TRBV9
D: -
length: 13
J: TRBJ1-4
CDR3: CASSVGGNEKLFF
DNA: TGTGCCAGCAGCGTAGGAGGTAATGAAAAACTGTTTTTT

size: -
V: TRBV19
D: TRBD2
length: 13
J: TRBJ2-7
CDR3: CASSGGLADLQYF
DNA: TGTGCCAGTTCCGGGGGACTAGCGGACCTGCAATACTTC

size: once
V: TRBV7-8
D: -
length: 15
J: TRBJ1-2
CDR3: CASSPPSRETHGYTF
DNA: TGTGCCAGCAGCCCACCCTCCAGGGAAACCCATGGCTACACCTTC

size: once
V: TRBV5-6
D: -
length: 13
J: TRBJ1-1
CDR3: CASSTTGGTEAFF
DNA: TGTGCCAGCAGCACCACGGGGGGCACTGAAGCTTTCTTT

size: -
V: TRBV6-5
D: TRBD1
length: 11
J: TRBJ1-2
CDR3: CASRGGQGLTF
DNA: TGTGCCAGCAGGGGCGGACAGGGCTTGACCTTC

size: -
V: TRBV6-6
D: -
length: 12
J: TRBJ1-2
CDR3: CATRGGDYGYTF
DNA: TGTGCCACCCGGGGGGGTGACTATGGCTACACCTTC

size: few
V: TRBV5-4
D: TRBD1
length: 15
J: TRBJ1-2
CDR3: CASSFPGQANYGYTF
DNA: TGTGCCAGCAGCTTCCCGGGACAGGCAAACTATGGCTACACCTTC

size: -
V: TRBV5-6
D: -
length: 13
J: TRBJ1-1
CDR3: CASSWGVNTEAFF
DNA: TGTGCCAGCAGTTGGGGCGTGAACACTGAAGCTTTCTTT

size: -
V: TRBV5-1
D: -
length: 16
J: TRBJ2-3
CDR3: CASSLPRGLGADTQYF
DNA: TGCGCCAGCAGCTTGCCCAGGGGCCTCGGCGCAGATACGCAGTATTTT

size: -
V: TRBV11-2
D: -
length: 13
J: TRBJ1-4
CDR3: CASSLRQDEKLFF
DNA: TGTGCCAGCAGCTTGAGACAGGATGAAAAACTGTTTTTT

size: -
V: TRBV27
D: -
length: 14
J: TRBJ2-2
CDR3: CASSSGRSPGELFF
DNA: TGTGCCAGCAGTTCGGGGAGGTCGCCCGGGGAGCTGTTTTTT

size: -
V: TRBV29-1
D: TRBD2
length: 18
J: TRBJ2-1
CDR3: CSVEGRRTSGASYNEQFF
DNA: TGCAGCGTTGAAGGCCGCCGGACTAGCGGAGCCTCCTACAATGAGCAGTTCTTC

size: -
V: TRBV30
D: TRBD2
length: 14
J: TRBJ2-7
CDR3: CAWTVRGVLYEQYF
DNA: TGTGCCTGGACGGTACGGGGGGTCTTATACGAGCAGTACTTC

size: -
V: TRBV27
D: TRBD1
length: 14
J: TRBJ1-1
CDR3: CASSRGQGTGRAFF
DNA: TGTGCCAGCAGCCGCGGACAGGGGACTGGTAGAGCTTTCTTT

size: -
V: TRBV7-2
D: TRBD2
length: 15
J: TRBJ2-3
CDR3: CASSNSGRGADTQYF
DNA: TGTGCCAGCAGCAATAGCGGGAGGGGGGCAGATACGCAGTATTTT

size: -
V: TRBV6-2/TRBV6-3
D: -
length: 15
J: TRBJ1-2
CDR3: CASSYRLRVEYGYTF
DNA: TGTGCCAGCAGTTACCGCCTGAGGGTGGAATATGGCTACACCTTC